This T cell receptor (beta chain) was documented in a study of blood T cells in healthy people across ages. General study findings and limits: The unsorted PBMCs prevented any conclusive comparison of naive versus antigen-experienced cells. The long-lived group displayed more naive CD4+ cells, plus higher diversity, than the aged donors did.

Germline V gene lookup returns CDR1 SGHKS and CDR2 YYEKEE (reference sequence). The CDR3 runs to 14 residues. With V trimmed by 5 bases and J by 3 bases, 6 bases remained unmatched. RNA extraction gave at least 5.5 micrograms of total RNA per sample. This clonotype came up a few times. Its antigen is still unknown. Sample-barcoded 5' priming and a J-beta primer mix drove a second PCR of about 7 to 12 cycles. Every cDNA molecule carried a tag from a template-switch adaptor bearing 12 random nucleotides. TCRdb used MiXCR to reprocess the 5' RACE reads, holding one entry per CDR3 protein. This table has approximately 1.5 million distinct CDR3 sequences, around 35% appearing once.

The clonotype originates from a woman in her twenties or thirties in good health. Sequenced input: blood. The chain recombines TRBV5-5 with TRBJ2-5, with TRBD2 matching over 8 bases. The CDR3 DNA reads as TGTGCCAGCAGTTCACTAGCGGTAAAAGAGACCCAGTACTTC. Its translation: CASSSLAVKETQYF. The full variable domain, with the rest looked up from reference TRBV5-5 and TRBJ2-5, is DAGVTQSPTHLIKTRGQQVTLRCSPISGHKSVSWYQQVLGQGPQFIFQYYEKEERGRGNFPDRFSARQFPNYSSELNVNALLLGDSALYLCASSSLAVKETQYFGPGTRLLVL.